Listed below are T cell receptor beta chains from one sample, sequenced in a study of OX40 agonist ivuxolimab in advanced cancers. The data were produced by immunoSEQ multiplex PCR, yet TCRdb's version contains in-frame clones alone and is incomplete. Found here are around 30,000 clones, more than 80% of them singletons; the top ten hold around 20%. Here the sequenced sample was CD4+ or CD8+ T cells sorted from blood, taken in a trial of the OX40 agonist ivuxolimab. The origin of the receptors is an adult with an advanced solid tumor such as melanoma, head and neck, liver or kidney cancer. The CDR3 runs from the conserved cysteine through the conserved F or W. The D gene is left open where the match is weak. Clone size is stated in some rows and not others, as once, few, many or a class when expanded.

d_gene	j_gene	abundance	v_gene	CDR3nt	CDR3aa
.	TRBJ1-5	.	TRBV19	TGTGCCAGCCGTGGGGGCATCAATCAGCCCCAGCATTTT	CASRGGINQPQHF
.	TRBJ1-1	few	TRBV2	TGTGCCAGCAGGCCGACAGGAGGATACACTGAAGCTTTCTTT	CASRPTGGYTEAFF
TRBD1	TRBJ2-7	.	TRBV5-5	TGTGCCAGCAGCTTTACCAATGGGGACAGGCGTTACGAGCAGTACTTC	CASSFTNGDRRYEQYF
TRBD1	TRBJ2-3	.	TRBV30	TGTGCCTGGGGACAGGCCGATACGCAGTATTTT	CAWGQADTQYF
.	TRBJ1-1	few	TRBV9	TGTGCCAGCAGCGTAGGAACGGAATGGCGTGGGACTGAAGCTTTCTTT	CASSVGTEWRGTEAFF
.	TRBJ2-1	once	TRBV9	TGTGCCAGCAGCGTAGCACAGGGAAGGGGGGATGAGCAGTTCTTC	CASSVAQGRGDEQFF
.	TRBJ1-1	few	TRBV27	TGTGCCAGCAGTTTGTGGGGGAGTAAGTTCGCTTTCTTT	CASSLWGSKFAFF
.	TRBJ2-1	.	TRBV7-2	TGTGCCAGCAGCCAAAGCGTTTCCTACAATGAGCAGTTCTTC	CASSQSVSYNEQFF
.	TRBJ1-4	.	TRBV4-2	TGTGCCAGCAGCGGGGGGACTAATGAAAAACTGTTTTTT	CASSGGTNEKLFF
.	TRBJ2-2	.	TRBV4-3	TGCGCCAGCAGCCAAGAGGGTAGTACCGGGGAGCTGTTTTTT	CASSQEGSTGELFF
.	TRBJ1-1	.	TRBV2	TGTGCCAGCAGTGCGACGATGAACACTGAAGCTTTCTTT	CASSATMNTEAFF
.	TRBJ1-2	once	TRBV9	TGTGCCAGCAGCTCCCGGGGGGCGGGTTATGGCTACACCTTC	CASSSRGAGYGYTF
.	TRBJ1-5	.	TRBV19	TGTGCCAGTAGTCCTCGGGTAGGGACGGGCAATCAGCCCCAGCATTTT	CASSPRVGTGNQPQHF
.	TRBJ1-2	.	TRBV28	TGTGCCAGCAGTTTACTGGGTACTAACTATGGCTACACCTTC	CASSLLGTNYGYTF
TRBD2	TRBJ2-1	.	TRBV28	TGTGCCAGCACCCTAACCGGACTAGCGGGAATCAGGGAGCAGTTCTTC	CASTLTGLAGIREQFF
.	TRBJ2-2	.	TRBV11-3	TGTGCCAGCAGCCTGCTACTAGCTAGCGCTGACACCGGGGAGCTGTTTTTT	CASSLLLASADTGELFF
TRBD1	TRBJ1-3	few	TRBV9	TGTGCCAGCAGCGCCGAACAGGGGTTGGGTGGAAACACCATATATTTT	CASSAEQGLGGNTIYF
TRBD2	TRBJ2-7	.	TRBV2	TGTGCCAGCAGTGACATACTAGCGGGAGCCCGCGAGCAGTACTTC	CASSDILAGAREQYF
.	TRBJ1-5	.	TRBV6-6	TGTGCCAGCAGTTACCAGGCAGGGCCCAATCAGCCCCAGCATTTT	CASSYQAGPNQPQHF
.	TRBJ2-5	.	TRBV11-3	TGTGCCAGCAGCTTGCGAGAGCGGGAGACCCAGTACTTC	CASSLRERETQYF
.	TRBJ1-3	.	TRBV7-2	TGTGCCAGCAGCTTAGAGTGGAGCTCTGGAAACACCATATATTTT	CASSLEWSSGNTIYF
.	TRBJ2-1	few	TRBV7-9	TGTGCCAGCAGCTTAGCCCTGGCGCGGGGAGTGTACAATGAGCAGTTCTTC	CASSLALARGVYNEQFF
TRBD2	TRBJ2-5	.	TRBV14	TGTGCCAGCAGCCCCGTACTAGCGGGAGGGGAGACCCAGTACTTC	CASSPVLAGGETQYF
TRBD1	TRBJ2-5	.	TRBV11-2	TGTGCCAGCAGCAGCGGGACAGGGTTTTGGGAGACCCAGTACTTC	CASSSGTGFWETQYF
TRBD2	TRBJ2-7	.	TRBV5-6	TGTGCCAGCAGCCCGGGACTAGTTGTCGAGCAGTACTTC	CASSPGLVVEQYF
TRBD1	TRBJ2-7	few	TRBV7-3	TGTGCCAGCAGCGGAGGGACAGGGGGTGACGAGCAGTACTTC	CASSGGTGGDEQYF
TRBD2	TRBJ2-7	.	TRBV28	TGTGCCAGCAGTTTCTCGCTGGGACTACTAGACTACGAGCAGTACTTC	CASSFSLGLLDYEQYF
TRBD1	TRBJ1-5	.	TRBV7-2	TGTGCCAGCAGCTTAGCGTTTAAGAGGGGAAGGGGGCTCCCAAGGGGTCAGCCCCAGCATTTT	CASSLAFKRGRGLPRGQPQHF
.	TRBJ1-2	.	TRBV2	TGTGCCAGCTCTCCCGGAGGGCTTGGAGGCTATGGCTACACCTTC	CASSPGGLGGYGYTF
.	TRBJ2-1	.	TRBV6-5	TGTGCCAGCAGGGGCAGAGTCGGTGAGCAGTTCTTC	CASRGRVGEQFF
TRBD1	TRBJ2-5	.	TRBV18	TGTGCCAGCTCACGACGGACGGGACAGGGCGGCGGAGAGACCCAGTACTTC	CASSRRTGQGGGETQYF
.	TRBJ2-5	.	TRBV29-1	TGCAGCGTTGAAGTTCACTTGCAAGAGACCCAGTACTTC	CSVEVHLQETQYF
TRBD1	TRBJ2-5	.	TRBV6-5	TGTGCCAGCAGGGGGACAGGGCAAGAGACCCAGTACTTC	CASRGTGQETQYF
TRBD2	TRBJ2-3	.	TRBV7-2	TGTGCCAGCAGCAGGCGCCGGGGGGGTCCAGATACGCAGTATTTT	CASSRRRGGPDTQYF
TRBD1	TRBJ2-4	once	TRBV28	TGTGCCAGCAGAGCGACAGGGACCAAAAACATTCAGTACTTC	CASRATGTKNIQYF
TRBD1	TRBJ1-5	.	TRBV5-1	TGCGCCAGCAGCACCGGGACAGGGGTTCAGCCCCAGCATTTT	CASSTGTGVQPQHF
.	TRBJ2-5	.	TRBV10-3	TGTGCCATCAGCCCCCGGGGACAAGAGACCCAGTACTTC	CAISPRGQETQYF
TRBD1	TRBJ1-1	.	TRBV6-5	TGTGCCAGCAGTTACGCGACAGGGGCCAATTGGGCTTTCTTT	CASSYATGANWAFF
TRBD2	TRBJ2-1	few	TRBV18	TGTGCCAGCTCACCCCCCGGGACTAGCGAGTACAATGAGCAGTTCTTC	CASSPPGTSEYNEQFF
TRBD1	TRBJ1-2	.	TRBV15	TGTGCCACCAGTGGGTTGTTGGGACAGGGTGCTAACTATGGCTACACCTTC	CATSGLLGQGANYGYTF
.	TRBJ1-3	.	TRBV9	TGTGCCAGCAGCGGCGGGGGAGACGGAAACACCATATATTTT	CASSGGGDGNTIYF
TRBD1	TRBJ1-5	.	TRBV4-1	TGCGCCAGCAGCCAAGTGGGACAGGCTAGCAATCAGCCCCAGCATTTT	CASSQVGQASNQPQHF
.	TRBJ2-7	.	TRBV27	TGTGCCAGCAGTTCCTCCCTCGAGCAGTACTTC	CASSSSLEQYF
.	TRBJ2-7	.	TRBV27	TGTGCCAGCAGGACCCAGGGCCACGAGCAGTACTTC	CASRTQGHEQYF
TRBD2	TRBJ2-1	.	TRBV7-6	TGTGCCAGCAGCTCGACTCCCTTAGCGGGGGGTTACAATGAGCAGTTCTTC	CASSSTPLAGGYNEQFF
.	TRBJ1-1	.	TRBV6-5	TGTGCCAGCAGTTACGGGGGGACCGTGAACACTGAAGCTTTCTTT	CASSYGGTVNTEAFF
TRBD1	TRBJ1-1	.	TRBV6-4	TGTGCCAGCAGTGTAGAGACAGGGGATCCTGAAGCTTTCTTT	CASSVETGDPEAFF
.	TRBJ1-4	.	TRBV5-1	TGCGCCAGCAGCTTACTTTTCGGGCAGGGGACTAATGAAAAACTGTTTTTT	CASSLLFGQGTNEKLFF
TRBD1	TRBJ1-5	.	TRBV6-6	TGTGCCAGCAGTCTACAGGGGCAGCCCCAGCATTTT	CASSLQGQPQHF
TRBD2	TRBJ2-1	once	TRBV9	TGTGCCAGCAGCGTAGAGTGGGGTCGGGAGGGATACAATGAGCAGTTCTTC	CASSVEWGREGYNEQFF
.	TRBJ1-1	few	TRBV13	TGTGCCAGCAGATTAGGGGGGCGAACTGAAGCTTTCTTT	CASRLGGRTEAFF
.	TRBJ1-5	.	TRBV28	TGTGCCAGCAGTGCCCCAGGGTTCCCCAATCAGCCCCAGCATTTT	CASSAPGFPNQPQHF
.	TRBJ2-7	.	TRBV7-6	TGTGCCAGCAGCTATGGACAGTCCATTGCCGAGCAGTACTTC	CASSYGQSIAEQYF